This is a list of T cell receptor beta chains from one sample in a study of OX40 agonist ivuxolimab in advanced cancers. Here immunoSEQ multiplex PCR was the method, and the copy in TCRdb shows in-frame clones only, minus some. Among approximately 32,000 clones listed, roughly 87% were seen once. The sequencing used CD4+ or CD8+ T cells sorted from blood, collected in a trial of the OX40 agonist ivuxolimab. The receptors stem from an adult with an advanced solid tumor such as melanoma, head and neck, liver or kidney cancer. The CDR3 runs from the conserved cysteine through the conserved F or W. A D gene is named only where the DNA matches it firmly. Expanded clones get a size class; other rows say once, few or many, or leave the size out.

TRBJ1-2 - 14 TRBV27 - CASSFSAVNYGYTF TGTGCCAGCAGTTTTAGTGCAGTTAACTATGGCTACACCTTC
TRBJ2-7 - 12 TRBV7-9 - CASSYYGDEQYF TGTGCCAGCAGTTATTATGGGGACGAGCAGTACTTC
TRBJ1-1 - 13 TRBV4-3 - CASSQGTYTEAFF TGCGCCAGCAGCCAAGGTACCTACACTGAAGCTTTCTTT
TRBJ2-2 - 16 TRBV27 - CASSPLGGGPVGELFF TGTGCCAGCAGCCCCCTTGGGGGGGGGCCGGTCGGGGAGCTGTTTTTT
TRBJ2-2 - 12 TRBV7-9 - CASSKYTGELFF TGTGCCAGCAGTAAATACACCGGGGAGCTGTTTTTT
TRBJ2-5 - 15 TRBV7-2 - CASSLVSGNQETQYF TGTGCCAGCAGCTTAGTGTCGGGGAACCAAGAGACCCAGTACTTC
TRBJ2-7 TRBD1 15 TRBV27 - CASSPQGTGLIEQYF TGTGCCAGCAGTCCGCAGGGGACAGGGCTAATCGAGCAGTACTTC
TRBJ2-2 - 14 TRBV19 - CASSSSGWIGELFF TGTGCCAGTAGTTCGTCAGGGTGGATCGGGGAGCTGTTTTTT
TRBJ2-5 - 13 TRBV27 - CASSSDTQETQYF TGTGCCAGCAGTTCCGACACCCAAGAGACCCAGTACTTC
TRBJ2-7 TRBD1 14 TRBV7-8 - CASSPGTGFHEQYF TGTGCCAGCAGCCCCGGGACAGGGTTCCACGAGCAGTACTTC
TRBJ2-7 TRBD1 15 TRBV5-5 - CASSLERQGPLEQYF TGTGCCAGCAGCTTGGAGAGACAGGGCCCCCTCGAGCAGTACTTC
TRBJ1-1 TRBD1 17 TRBV11-2 once CASSLESPGTGTKVAFF TGTGCCAGCAGCTTAGAATCCCCAGGGACAGGGACAAAAGTAGCTTTCTTT
TRBJ1-2 - 14 TRBV6-6 - CASSYDRLVHGYTF TGTGCCAGCAGTTACGACAGGCTCGTTCATGGCTACACCTTC
TRBJ2-3 - 17 TRBV5-4 - CASSLIGARISTDTQYF TGTGCCAGCAGCTTGATTGGGGCACGGATTAGCACAGATACGCAGTATTTT
TRBJ2-7 - 14 TRBV7-9 once CASSHKGRPYEQYF TGTGCCAGCAGCCACAAGGGACGGCCCTACGAGCAGTACTTC
TRBJ2-1 TRBD1 13 TRBV6-6 - CAAGGQGYNEQFF TGTGCCGCCGGGGGACAGGGTTACAATGAGCAGTTCTTC
TRBJ1-2 TRBD1 15 TRBV2 - CASSPGQGLFYGYTF TGTGCCAGCAGTCCTGGACAGGGCCTTTTTTATGGCTACACCTTC
TRBJ1-2 - 14 TRBV6-5 - CASSTPQGFYGYTF TGTGCCAGCAGTACACCACAGGGCTTCTATGGCTACACCTTC
TRBJ1-2 TRBD1 15 TRBV28 - CASSHSSRGGNGYTF TGTGCCAGCAGCCACAGCAGCAGGGGGGGGAATGGCTACACCTTC
TRBJ2-7 - 13 TRBV5-5 - CASSFRDSYEQYF TGTGCCAGCAGCTTCCGGGACTCCTACGAGCAGTACTTC